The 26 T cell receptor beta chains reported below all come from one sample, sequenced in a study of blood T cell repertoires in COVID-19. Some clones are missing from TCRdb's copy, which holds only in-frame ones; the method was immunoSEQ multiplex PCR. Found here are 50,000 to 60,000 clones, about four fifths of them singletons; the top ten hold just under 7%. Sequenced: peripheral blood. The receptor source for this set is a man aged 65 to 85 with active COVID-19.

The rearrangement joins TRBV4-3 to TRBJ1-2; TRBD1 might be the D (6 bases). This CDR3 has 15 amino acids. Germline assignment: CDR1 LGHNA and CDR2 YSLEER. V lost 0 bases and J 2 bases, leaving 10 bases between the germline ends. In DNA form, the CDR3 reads TGCGCCAGCAGCCAAGACATCAGGGGAAACTATGGCTACACCTTC. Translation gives CASSQDIRGNYGYTF.

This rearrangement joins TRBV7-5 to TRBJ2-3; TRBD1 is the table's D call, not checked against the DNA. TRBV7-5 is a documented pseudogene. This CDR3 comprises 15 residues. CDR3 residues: CVRKSWARSTDTQYF. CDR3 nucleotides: TGTGTCAGAAAGTCATGGGCCCGGAGCACAGATACGCAGTATTTT.

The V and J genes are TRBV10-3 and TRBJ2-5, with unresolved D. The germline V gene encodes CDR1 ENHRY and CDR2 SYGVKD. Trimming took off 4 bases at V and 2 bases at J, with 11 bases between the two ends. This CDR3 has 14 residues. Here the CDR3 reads CAISGPTVQETQYF. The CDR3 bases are TGTGCCATCAGTGGACCCACAGTTCAAGAGACCCAGTACTTC.

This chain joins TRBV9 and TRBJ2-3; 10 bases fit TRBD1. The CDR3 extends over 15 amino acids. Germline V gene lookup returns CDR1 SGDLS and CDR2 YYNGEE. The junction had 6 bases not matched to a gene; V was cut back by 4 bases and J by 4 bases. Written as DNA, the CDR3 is TGTGCCAGCAGCATAATAGGACAGGGGGCAGATACGCAGTATTTT. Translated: CASSIIGQGADTQYF.

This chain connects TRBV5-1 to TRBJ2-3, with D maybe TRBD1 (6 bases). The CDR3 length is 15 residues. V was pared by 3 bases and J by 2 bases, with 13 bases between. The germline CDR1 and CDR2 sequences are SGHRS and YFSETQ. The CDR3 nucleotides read TGCGCCAGCAGCTCGGACAGAAGTTCCACAGATACGCAGTATTTT. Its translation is CASSSDRSSTDTQYF.

Here the CDR3 DNA reads TGTGCCACCAGCGTTGACAGGGTTGGCGGGGAGCTGTTTTTT. This sequence encodes CATSVDRVGGELFF. J is TRBJ2-2 and V is TRBV15, with 7 positions matching TRBD1. Trimming at V came to 5 bases and at J to 7 bases, leaving 7 bases not matched to a gene. Germline assignment: CDR1 LNHNV and CDR2 YYDKDF (reference sequence). This CDR3 has 14 residues.

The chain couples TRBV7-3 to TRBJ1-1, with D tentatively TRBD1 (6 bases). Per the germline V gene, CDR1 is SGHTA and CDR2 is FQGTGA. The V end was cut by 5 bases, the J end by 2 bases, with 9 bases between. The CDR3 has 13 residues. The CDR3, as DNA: TGTGCCAGCAGCCAGGGGCGCAACACTGAAGCTTTCTTT. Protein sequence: CASSQGRNTEAFF.

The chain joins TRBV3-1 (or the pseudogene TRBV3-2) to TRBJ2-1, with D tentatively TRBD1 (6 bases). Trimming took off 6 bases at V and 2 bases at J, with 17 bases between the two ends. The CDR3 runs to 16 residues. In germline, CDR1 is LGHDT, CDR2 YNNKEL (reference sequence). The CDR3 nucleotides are TGTGCCAGCAGTCAAAGAACAGGGCCCCCCTACAATGAGCAGTTCTTC. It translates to CASSQRTGPPYNEQFF.

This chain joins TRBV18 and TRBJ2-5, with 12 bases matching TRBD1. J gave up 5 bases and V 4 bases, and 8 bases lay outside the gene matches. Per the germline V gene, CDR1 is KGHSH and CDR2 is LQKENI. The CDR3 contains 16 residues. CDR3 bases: TGTGCCAGCTCACTTACCGGGACAGGGGGCTCGGAGACCCAGTACTTC. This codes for CASSLTGTGGSETQYF.

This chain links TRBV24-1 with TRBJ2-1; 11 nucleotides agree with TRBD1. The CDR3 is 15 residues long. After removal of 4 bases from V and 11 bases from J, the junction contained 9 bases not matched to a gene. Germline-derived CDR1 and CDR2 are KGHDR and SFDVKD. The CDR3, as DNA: TGTGCCACCAGTGAGGTGGGACAGGGGGGAAGGAAGCAGTTCTTC. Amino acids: CATSEVGQGGRKQFF.

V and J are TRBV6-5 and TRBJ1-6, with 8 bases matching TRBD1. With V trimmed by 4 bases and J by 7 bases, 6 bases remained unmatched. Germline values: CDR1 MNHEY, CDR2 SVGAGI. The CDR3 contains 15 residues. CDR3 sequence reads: CASSFSGQGNSPLHF. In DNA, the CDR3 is TGTGCCAGCAGTTTTTCAGGACAGGGAAATTCACCCCTCCACTTT.

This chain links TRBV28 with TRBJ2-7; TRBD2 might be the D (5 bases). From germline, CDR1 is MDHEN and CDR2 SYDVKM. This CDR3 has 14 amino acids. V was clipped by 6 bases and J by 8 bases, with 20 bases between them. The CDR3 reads CASSLAIRSNQQYF. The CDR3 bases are TGTGCCAGCAGCCTAGCCATTCGATCGAACCAGCAGTACTTC.

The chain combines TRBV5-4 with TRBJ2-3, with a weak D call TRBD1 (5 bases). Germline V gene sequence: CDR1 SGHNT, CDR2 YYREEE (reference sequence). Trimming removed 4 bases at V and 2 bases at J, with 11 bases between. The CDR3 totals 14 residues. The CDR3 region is CASSLDRNTDTQYF. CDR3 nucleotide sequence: TGTGCCAGCAGCCTCGACAGAAACACAGATACGCAGTATTTT.

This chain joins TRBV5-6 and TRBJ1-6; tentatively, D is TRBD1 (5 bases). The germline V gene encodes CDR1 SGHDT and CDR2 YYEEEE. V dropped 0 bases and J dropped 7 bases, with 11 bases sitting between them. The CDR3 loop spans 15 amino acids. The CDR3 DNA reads TGTGCCAGCAGCTTGGAAGCCCGGGGGAATTCACCCCTCCACTTT. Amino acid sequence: CASSLEARGNSPLHF.

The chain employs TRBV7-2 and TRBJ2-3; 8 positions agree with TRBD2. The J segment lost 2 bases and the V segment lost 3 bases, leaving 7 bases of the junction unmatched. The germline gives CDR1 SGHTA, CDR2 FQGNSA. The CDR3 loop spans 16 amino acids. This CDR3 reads CASSFLAGSNTDTQYF. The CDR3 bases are TGTGCCAGCAGCTTCCTAGCGGGTTCTAACACAGATACGCAGTATTTT.

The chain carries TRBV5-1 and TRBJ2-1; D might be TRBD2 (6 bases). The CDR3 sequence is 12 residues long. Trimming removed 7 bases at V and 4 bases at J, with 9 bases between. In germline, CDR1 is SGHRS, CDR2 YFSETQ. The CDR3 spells CASLGGYNEQFF. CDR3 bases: TGCGCCAGCCTTGGAGGGTACAATGAGCAGTTCTTC.

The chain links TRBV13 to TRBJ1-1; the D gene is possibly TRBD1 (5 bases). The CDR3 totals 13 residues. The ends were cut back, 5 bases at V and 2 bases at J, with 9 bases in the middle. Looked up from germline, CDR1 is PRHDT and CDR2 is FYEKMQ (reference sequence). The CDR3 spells CASSKTGNTEAFF. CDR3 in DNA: TGTGCCAGCAGCAAAACAGGAAACACTGAAGCTTTCTTT.

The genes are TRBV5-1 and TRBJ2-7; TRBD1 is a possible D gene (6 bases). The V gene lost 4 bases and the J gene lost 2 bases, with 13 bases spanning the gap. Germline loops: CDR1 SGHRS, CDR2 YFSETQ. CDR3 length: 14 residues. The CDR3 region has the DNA TGCGCCAGCAGCCGAGGGGACATTACCTACGAGCAGTACTTC. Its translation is CASSRGDITYEQYF.

CDR3 sequence: CASRGRGYGYTF. The DNA of the CDR3 is TGTGCCAGCAGGGGGAGGGGCTATGGCTACACCTTC. The V call is TRBV6-5, the J call TRBJ1-2; TRBD1 might be the D (5 bases). With 6 bases removed from V and 4 bases from J, the gap between germline ends came to 9 bases. This CDR3 has 12 amino acids. Germline lookup yields CDR1 MNHEY and CDR2 SVGAGI.

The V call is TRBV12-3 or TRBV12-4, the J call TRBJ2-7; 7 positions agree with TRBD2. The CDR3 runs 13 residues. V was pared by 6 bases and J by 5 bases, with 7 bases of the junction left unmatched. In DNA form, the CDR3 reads TGTGCCAGCAGCGTAGGCGCGGGGGACGAGCAGTACTTC. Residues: CASSVGAGDEQYF.

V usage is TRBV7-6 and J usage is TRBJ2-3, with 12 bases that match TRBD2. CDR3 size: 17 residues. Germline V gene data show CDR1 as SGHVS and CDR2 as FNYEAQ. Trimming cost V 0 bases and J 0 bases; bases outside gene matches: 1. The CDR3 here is CASSLALAGGSTDTQYF. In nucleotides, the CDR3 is TGTGCCAGCAGCTTAGCCCTAGCGGGGGGGAGCACAGATACGCAGTATTTT. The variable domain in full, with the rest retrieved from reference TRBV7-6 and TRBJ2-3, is GAGVSQSPRYKVTKRGQDVALRCDPISGHVSLYWYRQALGQGPEFLTYFNYEAQQDKSGLPNDRFSAERPEGSISTLTIQRTEQRDSAMYRCASSLALAGGSTDTQYFGPGTRLTVL.

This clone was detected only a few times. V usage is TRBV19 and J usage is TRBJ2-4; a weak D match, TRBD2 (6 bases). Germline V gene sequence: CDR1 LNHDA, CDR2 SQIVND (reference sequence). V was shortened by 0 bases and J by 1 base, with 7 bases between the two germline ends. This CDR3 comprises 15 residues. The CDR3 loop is CASSIDGRAKNIQYF. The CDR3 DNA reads TGTGCCAGTAGTATAGATGGGAGGGCCAAAAACATTCAGTACTTC.

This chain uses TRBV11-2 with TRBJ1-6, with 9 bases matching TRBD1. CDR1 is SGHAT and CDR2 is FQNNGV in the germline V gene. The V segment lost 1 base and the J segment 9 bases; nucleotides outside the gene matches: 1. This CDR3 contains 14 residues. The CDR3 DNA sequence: TGTGCCAGCAGCTTAGGACAGGGGGGTTCACCCCTCCACTTT. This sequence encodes CASSLGQGGSPLHF.

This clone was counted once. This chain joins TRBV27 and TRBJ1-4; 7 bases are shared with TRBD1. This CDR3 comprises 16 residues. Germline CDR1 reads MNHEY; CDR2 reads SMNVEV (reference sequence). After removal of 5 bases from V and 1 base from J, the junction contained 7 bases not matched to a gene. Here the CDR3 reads CASSRQGWETNEKLFF. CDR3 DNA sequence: TGTGCCAGCAGTAGACAGGGTTGGGAAACTAATGAAAAACTGTTTTTT.

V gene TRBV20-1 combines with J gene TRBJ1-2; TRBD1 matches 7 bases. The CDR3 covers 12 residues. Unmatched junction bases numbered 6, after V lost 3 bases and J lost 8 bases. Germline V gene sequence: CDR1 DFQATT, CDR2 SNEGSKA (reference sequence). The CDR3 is CSASTPGQGYTF. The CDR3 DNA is TGCAGTGCTAGTACTCCGGGACAGGGCTACACCTTC.

The CDR3 DNA follows: TGTGCCAGCAGTCCCACTAGCGGGGGGGGGAATGAGCAGTTCTTC. The encoded protein is CASSPTSGGGNEQFF. V and J are TRBV6-5 and TRBJ2-1; 13 nucleotides agree with TRBD2. This CDR3 comprises 15 residues. The germline V gene has CDR1 MNHEY and CDR2 SVGAGI. The junction had 5 bases not matched to a gene; V was cut back by 5 bases and J by 7 bases.